These T cell receptor beta chains were read from a single sample in a study of blood T cell repertoires in COVID-19. Only in-frame clones appear in the TCRdb table, and some are missing; sequencing was by immunoSEQ multiplex PCR. The table records 450,000 or so clones, 89% of them present only once. Sequencing used peripheral blood. These receptors all come from a man between 18 and 29 years old with COVID-19, enrolled during active disease. CDR3s include the opening cysteine and the closing phenylalanine or tryptophan. A D gene is named only where the DNA matches it firmly. Size is stated for part of the rows, as once, few or many counts, or as a class when the clone is expanded.

V gene	D gene	clone size	J gene	CDR3 protein	CDR3 DNA
TRBV19	TRBD1	-	TRBJ2-1	CASRAGTGFYNEQFF	TGTGCCAGTAGAGCCGGGACAGGCTTCTACAATGAGCAGTTCTTC
TRBV7-8	-	few	TRBJ1-1	CASSLNDAGTEAFF	TGTGCCAGCAGCTTAAACGACGCGGGCACTGAAGCTTTCTTT
TRBV6-5	-	-	TRBJ2-7	CASSYSSVTAYEQYF	TGTGCCAGCAGTTACTCTAGCGTCACAGCCTACGAGCAGTACTTC
TRBV7-8	-	-	TRBJ2-3	CASSPGSIADTQYF	TGTGCCAGCAGCCCGGGGTCCATAGCGGATACGCAGTATTTT
TRBV19	-	-	TRBJ2-1	CASNPYGGQYNEQFF	TGTGCCAGTAACCCGTATGGTGGACAGTACAATGAGCAGTTCTTC
TRBV11-3	-	-	TRBJ2-4	CASSPARVNIQYF	TGTGCCAGCAGCCCCGCCCGCGTAAACATTCAGTACTTC
TRBV24-1	TRBD1	few	TRBJ1-5	CATSDRQGQPQHF	TGTGCCACCAGTGATAGACAGGGGCAGCCCCAGCATTTT
TRBV3-1/TRBV3-2	TRBD1	-	TRBJ2-7	CASSQGRAGGNEQYF	TGTGCCAGCAGCCAAGGCAGGGCAGGGGGCAACGAGCAGTACTTC
TRBV5-4	-	-	TRBJ2-2	CASSLRQANTGELFF	TGTGCCAGCAGCTTAAGACAAGCGAACACCGGGGAGCTGTTTTTT
TRBV5-1	-	many	TRBJ2-5	CASSLGNERVETQYF	TGCGCCAGCAGCTTGGGAAACGAACGGGTAGAGACCCAGTACTTC
TRBV6-7	-	-	TRBJ1-2	CASSPCLGTYGYTF	TGTGCCAGCAGTCCGTGCCTCGGTACCTATGGCTACACCTTC
TRBV5-1	TRBD2	-	TRBJ2-7	CASSYGVLAGEQYF	TGCGCCAGCAGTTATGGGGTACTAGCGGGCGAGCAGTACTTC
TRBV2	-	few	TRBJ1-6	CASSEGGRSSSYNSPLHF	TGTGCCAGCAGTGAAGGGGGCAGGTCAAGCTCCTATAATTCACCCCTCCACTTT
TRBV7-9	-	-	TRBJ2-7	CASSLRGSGEQYF	TGTGCCAGCAGCTTACGAGGGTCTGGCGAGCAGTACTTC
TRBV28	TRBD2	once	TRBJ2-7	CASRKAGSSYEQYF	TGTGCCAGCAGGAAAGCGGGGAGCTCCTACGAGCAGTACTTC
TRBV2	TRBD1	-	TRBJ2-5	CASWTGGYQETQYF	TGTGCCAGCTGGACAGGGGGTTACCAAGAGACCCAGTACTTC
TRBV6-6	TRBD2	-	TRBJ2-3	CASTLAGGSTDTQYF	TGTGCCAGCACCTTAGCGGGGGGAAGCACAGATACGCAGTATTTT
TRBV12-3/TRBV12-4	-	-	TRBJ1-5	CASSLAEHQPQHF	TGTGCCAGCAGTTTAGCGGAGCATCAGCCCCAGCATTTT
TRBV11-2	TRBD2	-	TRBJ2-1	CASSLKRGAHNEQFF	TGTGCCAGCAGCTTAAAGCGGGGGGCCCACAATGAGCAGTTCTTC
TRBV27	-	-	TRBJ2-2	CASSFGGNTGELFF	TGTGCCAGCAGTTTCGGGGGAAACACCGGGGAGCTGTTTTTT
TRBV7-9	TRBD1	-	TRBJ2-4	CASSKTGDTSSFPKNIQYF	TGTGCCAGCAGCAAGACAGGGGACACTTCTAGCTTCCCCAAAAACATTCAGTACTTC
TRBV20-1	TRBD1	-	TRBJ1-1	CGGTGAAEAFF	TGCGGAGGGACAGGGGCCGCTGAAGCTTTCTTT
TRBV10-3	TRBD1	-	TRBJ2-1	CAIRGGQGIDNEQFF	TGTGCCATCAGGGGGGGACAGGGGATCGACAATGAGCAGTTCTTC